This T cell receptor beta chain was retrieved from a study of breast tumors, draining lymph nodes, adjacent tissues. Points from the study as a whole: That most tumor T cells come from lymph nodes remained unproven. Most tumor T cells seemingly derive from lymph node, then expand in tumor. Tumor repertoires ranked between lymph nodes and nontumor tissue in diversity, with V and J gene preferences. Luminal-like breast cancer showed significantly higher tumor–nontumor repertoire similarity than basal-like.

The lymph nodes were axillary draining lymph nodes from breast cancer patients. TCRdb re-analysed the multiplex PCR reads in MiXCR, keeping a single row per CDR3 protein. The sample lists about 230,000 distinct CDR3 sequences, 32% seen once, with about 1.4% in the top ten. Regarding this clonotype: Its antigen is still unknown.

Germline values: CDR1 MNHNS, CDR2 SASEGT. Trimming removed 6 bases from V and 8 bases from J; junction bases left unmatched: 6. The CDR3 spans 13 residues. This TCR derives from a female donor with breast cancer. Some clones in this sample may be carry-over from other donors' samples. The chain couples TRBV6-1 to TRBJ2-1; 8 positions agree with TRBD2. What was sequenced was axillary lymph node tissue. CDR3 amino acids: CASRPGGVYEQFF. The CDR3 DNA reads as TGTGCCAGCAGGCCGGGAGGGGTGTATGAGCAGTTCTTC.